This TCR beta chain was found in a study of blood T cells in healthy people across ages. The study, taken as a whole, reports: Roughly linear declines in TCR beta diversity per million T cells occurred with age.

As to this clonotype: Its antigen remains unknown.

Germline CDR1 SGHTA, CDR2 FQGNSA. Trimming removed 3 bases at V and 4 bases at J, with 10 bases between. CDR3 length: 14 amino acids. Researchers report isolating at least 6 million PBMCs per sample. Total RNA extraction produced at least 5.5 micrograms (per sample) for the study. The use of a sample-barcoded 5' primer and a J-beta primer mix characterized a second PCR of 7 to 11 cycles. TCRdb independently ran MiXCR on the 5' RACE reads; one entry per CDR3 protein. The sample includes 1.5 million to 2 million distinct CDR3 sequences, roughly 50% of them seen just once. The gene calls are TRBV7-2 and TRBJ2-1; D is possibly TRBD2 (5 bases). Input material: blood. The sequence derives from a middle-aged woman in good health. The CDR3 DNA sequence: TGTGCCAGCAGCTTCCGACTACTATACAATGAGCAGTTCTTC. It specifies CASSFRLLYNEQFF.